This T cell receptor beta chain was recorded in a study of graft-versus-host responses after intestinal transplantation. In the study overall: Recipients were all induced with anti-thymocyte globulin, then given tacrolimus and steroids for approximately three years. Regarding the study as a whole: An association linked early post-transplant HvG declines with peak circulating GvH clone levels.

The CDR3 is 13 amino acids. V was cut by 10 bases and J by 3 bases, with 13 bases left in between. Per germline, CDR1 MRHNA and CDR2 SNTAGT. The table lists this clone with a few counts. The antigen is not known. Sequenced by immunoSEQ multiplex PCR; TCRdb stores in-frame clones only, minus some. The sample carries around 95,000 clones, roughly 87% recorded once. The sample in question was unstimulated CD4+ T cells sorted from spleen or lymph node cells, obtained before transplant. This clonotype was obtained from a human donor who was the organ donor for an intestinal transplant. This sequence joins TRBV6-4 and TRBJ1-5; D not certain. CDR3 in amino acids: CAKTLPANQPQHF. DNA for the CDR3: TGTGCCAAGACCCTTCCAGCCAATCAGCCCCAGCATTTT.